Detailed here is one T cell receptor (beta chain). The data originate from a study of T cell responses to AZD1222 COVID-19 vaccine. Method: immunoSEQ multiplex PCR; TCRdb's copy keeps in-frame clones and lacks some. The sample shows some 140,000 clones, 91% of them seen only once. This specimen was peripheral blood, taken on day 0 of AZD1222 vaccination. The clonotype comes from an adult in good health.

CDR3: CASSVRDTQYF. The CDR3 nucleotides read TGTGCCAGCAGTGTTAGAGATACGCAGTATTTT. The V call is TRBV2, the J call TRBJ2-3, with no clear D. V was trimmed by 4 bases and J by 5 bases, leaving 4 bases between them. Germline CDR1 is SNHLY and CDR2 is FYNNEI. CDR3 length equals 11 residues.